Listed here are 10 T cell receptor beta chains from one sample, sequenced in a study of CXCR3-negative and CXCR3-positive naive CD8 T cells. Libraries were UMI-labeled 5' RACE TRB cDNA. TCRdb reprocessed the 5' RACE reads and stores each CDR3 protein as one record, lacking DNA. Found here are 84,000 or so distinct CDR3 sequences; the top ten clones hold roughly 1.6%. The sequenced sample consisted of naive CXCR3- CD8+ T cells from blood. Subset defined: CD45RO-CCR7+CD27+CD95- naive CD8+ T cells lacking CXCR3 (TNR3-). The receptors derive from a human donor in good health. Some clones in this sample may be carry-over from other donors' samples.

The chain is built from TRBV10-3 and TRBJ1-2; without DNA, the TCRdb call of TRBD1 cannot be checked. The CDR3 has 12 residues. The germline CDR1 and CDR2 sequences are ENHRY and SYGVKD. The chain's CDR3 is CATLGQGYGYTF.

The V and J genes are TRBV5-5 and TRBJ2-1; checking the TCRdb D call of TRBD1 is not possible without DNA. Germline-derived CDR1 and CDR2 are SGHKS and YYEKEE (reference sequence). This CDR3 is 13 amino acids long. The CDR3 sequence: CASSFGQGNEQFF.

The chain combines TRBV20-1 with TRBJ2-7; the D call of TRBD2 rests on TCRdb alone, since no DNA is present to check it. The CDR3 spans 14 residues. Germline V gives CDR1 DFQATT, CDR2 SNEGSKA (reference sequence). The CDR3: CSARPGLASYEQYF.

The chain links TRBV2 to TRBJ2-2; TCRdb's assignment of TRBD1 cannot be checked, as there is no DNA. Germline loops: CDR1 SNHLY, CDR2 FYNNEI. This CDR3 has 14 amino acids. CDR3 protein: CASNPGSNTGELFF.

CDR3: CASSLAGREMVETQYF. V usage is TRBV7-6 and J usage is TRBJ2-5; TCRdb's D call of TRBD2 is untestable without DNA. This CDR3 is built from 16 residues. Germline V gene data show CDR1 as SGHVS and CDR2 as FNYEAQ.

This chain uses TRBV7-3 with TRBJ2-7; with no DNA, the TCRdb D assignment of TRBD1 cannot be verified. Germline V gene sequence: CDR1 SGHTA, CDR2 FQGTGA. This CDR3 has 15 amino acids. The CDR3 spells CASSWTGGAGYEQYF.

The chain is built from TRBV20-1 and TRBJ2-7; TCRdb's assignment of TRBD1 cannot be checked, as there is no DNA. Germline V gene data show CDR1 as DFQATT and CDR2 as SNEGSKA (reference sequence). This CDR3 region has 16 residues. CDR3 in amino acids: CSAIDVDRVFPYEQYF.

This chain links TRBV28 with TRBJ2-3. The V gene's germline CDR1 is MDHEN and CDR2 SYDVKM. The CDR3 contains 12 residues. The chain's CDR3 is CASSTYTDTQYF.

CDR3 in amino acids: CASSKLAGAPEQFF. The rearrangement joins TRBV6-2 or TRBV6-3 to TRBJ2-1; TCRdb proposes TRBD2, but this gene call is untestable without DNA. Germline V CDR1 and CDR2: MNHEY, SVGEGT. This CDR3 comprises 14 residues.

V and J are TRBV12-3 or TRBV12-4 and TRBJ2-1; absent DNA, TCRdb's TRBD1 call cannot be checked. The CDR3 spans 12 residues. This CDR3 is CASSFGQNEQFF.